This entry is about one T cell receptor (beta chain). Its antigen is unknown. The junction had 8 bases not matched to a gene; V was cut back by 6 bases and J by 0 bases. Germline V gene lookup returns CDR1 SNHLY and CDR2 FYNNEI. The CDR3 runs 19 residues. CD45RO negativity and positive selection for CCR7 defined naive CD8 cells, a population that excluded terminally differentiated effector memory CD45RA+ cells. The data originate from a study of shared clonotypes between healthy human individuals. Study overall: CD4 naive cells filled three plates per donor, CD4 memory three, CD8 naive two and CD8 memory one.

Whole-study results and caveats: Sampling was confined to blood; repertoires within tissues likely differ. In contrast to clonotypes shared by all four donors, non-shared clonotypes had lower generation probabilities. Clonotype sharing among donors was thought likely to change with sequencing depth.

The repertoire was sequenced with immunoSEQ multiplex PCR; TCRdb's copy has only in-frame clones and lacks some. This sample yields about 590,000 clones, of which around 95% are seen a single time; 0.11% belongs to the top ten. The sequencing sample was made of naive CD8+ T cells sorted from blood. This chain connects TRBV2 to TRBJ2-6; TRBD2 aligns across 13 bases. The sequence came from a woman between 25 and 40 years old in good health. The CDR3 loop is CASSALGLAGNSGANVLTF. The CDR3 DNA reads TGTGCCAGCAGCGCGCTGGGACTAGCGGGAAACTCTGGGGCCAACGTCCTGACTTTC.